The 7 T cell receptor beta chains below all came from one sample that was sequenced in a study of shared clonotypes between healthy human individuals. Sequencing used immunoSEQ multiplex PCR; TCRdb keeps in-frame clones, though not all of them. Of roughly 700,000 clones in the sample, around 74% were seen once. The specimen was memory CD4+ T cells sorted from blood. Subset defined: CD45RA-negative fraction. The receptors derive from a woman aged 30 to 39 in good health.

This chain uses TRBV14 with TRBJ2-6, with D perhaps TRBD1 (5 bases). V lost 1 base, J lost 0 bases, and 13 bases lay in between. The CDR3 loop spans 18 amino acids. Germline loops: CDR1 SGHDN, CDR2 FVKESK. The CDR3 loop reads CASSQVERGFSGANVLTF. Here the CDR3 DNA reads TGTGCCAGCAGCCAAGTGGAAAGGGGTTTCTCTGGGGCCAACGTCCTGACTTTC.

This clone was detected a few times. The J gene is TRBJ2-7, the V gene TRBV6-1; TRBD2 aligns across 8 bases. CDR3 length: 13 residues. Germline CDR1 is MNHNS and CDR2 is SASEGT. The V and J ends lost 6 bases and 3 bases, in that order; junction bases with no gene match: 4. CDR3 coding DNA: TGTGCCAGCAGAGGGGGACTAGTCTACGAGCAGTACTTC. It is translated as CASRGGLVYEQYF.

This chain connects TRBV5-1 to TRBJ2-1; 13 positions agree with TRBD2. Germline assignment: CDR1 SGHRS and CDR2 YFSETQ. The CDR3 is made up of 17 amino acids. The V segment lost 5 bases and the J segment 7 bases; nucleotides outside the gene matches: 12. This CDR3 is CASSYGDGLAGVNEQFF. Here the CDR3 DNA reads TGCGCCAGCAGTTACGGTGATGGACTAGCGGGAGTTAATGAGCAGTTCTTC. The full variable domain, completed using reference TRBV5-1 and TRBJ2-1, is KAGVTQTPRYLIKTRGQQVTLSCSPISGHRSVSWYQQTPGQGLQFLFEYFSETQRNKGNFPGRFSGRQFSNSRSEMNVSTLELGDSALYLCASSYGDGLAGVNEQFFGPGTRLTVL.

The chain carries TRBV4-2 and TRBJ2-7, with a weak D call TRBD1 (6 bases). The V and J ends lost 4 bases and 3 bases respectively, with 13 bases between them. The CDR3 covers 14 residues. CDR1 is LGHNA and CDR2 is YNFKEQ in the germline V gene. The CDR3 protein is CASSPGTSDYEQYF. CDR3 bases: TGTGCCAGCAGCCCGGGGACATCCGACTACGAGCAGTACTTC.

The gene calls are TRBV5-4 and TRBJ2-7; possibly TRBD1 for D (5 bases). Germline CDR1 reads SGHNT; CDR2 reads YYREEE (reference sequence). This CDR3 has 17 amino acids. The V end was cut by 4 bases, the J end by 0 bases, with 20 bases between. The CDR3 nucleotides are TGTGCCAGCAGCCCTTCGAAAGGGGATAGACACTCCTACGAGCAGTACTTC. It specifies CASSPSKGDRHSYEQYF. Combining the CDR3 with reference TRBV5-4 and TRBJ2-7 gives the whole variable domain ETGVTQSPTHLIKTRGQQVTLRCSSQSGHNTVSWYQQALGQGPQFIFQYYREEENGRGNFPPRFSGLQFPNYSSELNVNALELDDSALYLCASSPSKGDRHSYEQYFGPGTRLTVT.

The J gene is TRBJ1-4, the V gene TRBV5-4, with D possibly TRBD1 on 6 matching bases. Trimming stripped 4 bases from V and 7 bases from J, with 17 bases between. The germline V gene has CDR1 SGHNT and CDR2 YYREEE (reference sequence). This CDR3 has 15 residues. DNA of the CDR3: TGTGCCAGCAGCAGGGACAAGAGTTACGGTGAAAAACTGTTTTTT. Encoded protein: CASSRDKSYGEKLFF. Combining the CDR3 with reference TRBV5-4 and TRBJ1-4 gives the whole variable domain ETGVTQSPTHLIKTRGQQVTLRCSSQSGHNTVSWYQQALGQGPQFIFQYYREEENGRGNFPPRFSGLQFPNYSSELNVNALELDDSALYLCASSRDKSYGEKLFFGSGTQLSVL.

CDR3: CASSRVPDTQYF. The DNA for the CDR3 is TGTGCCAGCTCGAGGGTACCAGATACGCAGTATTTT. This chain uses TRBV18 with TRBJ2-3; D is possibly TRBD2 (5 bases). The germline CDR1 and CDR2 sequences are KGHSH and LQKENI. V dropped 6 bases and J dropped 4 bases, with 8 bases sitting between them. This CDR3 has 12 amino acids.